A single T cell receptor (beta chain) is shown here with its context. The clone's antigen remains unknown. No much larger clone exists at a distance of one base, and base qualities are not known. The immunoSEQ Assay, a bias-controlled multiplex PCR, was used to amplify TCRbeta CDR3 regions from genomic DNA. The paper's processing steps were these. Within the assay, amplification of reference gene primers was used to estimate how many nucleated cells each sample contained. To quantify the absolute abundance of each unique TCRbeta CDR3 rearrangement, sequence reads were collapsed and filtered. For each sample, productive Simpson clonality was calculated as the square root of Simpson's diversity index over productive rearrangements. The table comes from immuneACCESS by way of TCRdb, which keeps in-frame sequences with V and J called. Part of the clones is missing from these tables; in studies checked, under half for an unresolved V gene and the rest for unknown reasons. The DNA gave D and trimming, while V, J and clone size come from that table. In all, the sample holds around 39,000 clones, and about 84% of those were seen once. 25% to 30% of the sample comes from the top ten.

This entry comes from a study of blood T cell repertoires in COVID-19 (dated by TCRdb to the early 2020s). For context, the study as a whole: Samples covering the acute and convalescent phases of COVID-19 were provided by collaborators in the United States, Italy and Spain. The prospective study material was composed of cDNA or gDNA derived from T cells, B-cell-depleted T cells, or PBMCs. Subjects who had been exposed to COVID-19, were actively infected with it, or had recovered from it provided the deeply sampled blood TCRbeta repertoires that made up the dataset. The repertoires were released in a freely available public database intended as a resource for research on the immune response to SARS-CoV-2. Samples came from the ongoing ImmuneRACE study (first 160 participants) plus 1,254 subjects from 6 global collaborators. Sample metadata almost always included a de-identified subject ID, COVID-19 status, age in years and sex. Where available, HLA class I and class II types were obtained from metadata supplied by the sample provider rather than from assay-based typing. What the research found in general, with its limitations: Clinical and demographic metadata were provided uncurated, with the amount varying by source and participant.

CDR1 and CDR2 were assigned from the germline V gene as MNHNS and SASEGT. V is cut back by 3 bases and J by 3 bases, with 7 bases in the junction unmatched. Counted from cysteine to phenylalanine, this CDR3 has 15 amino acids. The sequence is cut down to CDR3 DNA, 45 bases in frame from base 1. The collaborating institutions used their own protocols to collect whole blood in K2EDTA tubes. For TCRbeta analysis, collaborators shipped samples in one of three forms: frozen whole blood, isolated PBMCs, or DNA extracted from either of those sample types. The receptor was derived from an elderly man with active or convalescent COVID-19. Recombination joined TRBV6-1 with TRBJ2-7; a stretch of 8 junction bases matches TRBD2. Material for sequencing was peripheral blood. The DNA reads as follows: TGTGCCAGCAGTGACCCGGGAGGGACAAGCTACGAGCAGTACTTC. This sequence encodes CASSDPGGTSYEQYF.